These 20 T cell receptor beta chains came from one sample sequenced in a study of cytomegalovirus exposure and HLA in healthy donors (dated by TCRdb to 2017 to 2019). To prepare the library, the immunoSEQ multiplex PCR assay was applied. The multiplex PCR relied on a mix of 60 forward primers for TCR Vbeta segments and 13 reverse primers for TCR Jbeta segments. Sourced from immuneACCESS, this table was stored by TCRdb with only in-frame sequences that have V and J called. A share of the clones is absent; for the studies checked, an unresolved V gene accounts for under half, and the remainder has no known explanation. This sample comprises 100,000 or so clones, roughly 85% of them detected only once. Of the sample, approximately 3.9% is held by the ten largest clones. Input material: PBMCs. Receptor source: a man between 25 and 39 years old in good health and CMV-seronegative.

This clone was seen once. V gene TRBV7-9 combines with J gene TRBJ2-3, with a tentative D call TRBD1 (5 bases). Looked up from germline, CDR1 is SEHNR and CDR2 is FQNEAQ (reference sequence). V was clipped by 7 bases and J by 0 bases, with 17 bases between them. This CDR3 is 16 amino acids long. The CDR3 DNA is TGTGCCAGCAACTCGTTGAAGGGGCGTAGCACAGATACGCAGTATTTT. Its protein is CASNSLKGRSTDTQYF.

The chain carries TRBV5-1 and TRBJ1-1; the D is unclear. The CDR3 loop spans 14 amino acids. Germline V gene lookup returns CDR1 SGHRS and CDR2 YFSETQ. Trimming stripped 0 bases from V and 2 bases from J, with 8 bases between. This CDR3 reads CASSLETGNTEAFF. The CDR3, as DNA: TGCGCCAGCAGCTTGGAGACGGGAAACACTGAAGCTTTCTTT.

The chain joins TRBV12-2 to TRBJ2-1; the D call TRBD2 from the table was never checked on the DNA. TRBV12-2 is flagged as a pseudogene. The CDR3 length is 16 residues. The CDR3 reads CASRLGWRQSYNEQFF. The CDR3 nucleotides are TGTGCAAGTCGCTTAGGATGGCGGCAGTCCTACAATGAGCAGTTCTTC.

This chain joins TRBV7-6 and TRBJ1-5, with a tentative D call TRBD1 (5 bases). The CDR3 extends over 15 amino acids. Germline V gene data show CDR1 as SGHVS and CDR2 as FNYEAQ. Trimming removed 5 bases from V and 4 bases from J, with 15 bases in between. In DNA form, the CDR3 reads TGTGCCAGCAGCCGTTCAGGGCGTTCAAATCAGCCCCAGCATTTT. Amino acid sequence: CASSRSGRSNQPQHF.

J is TRBJ2-4 and V is TRBV25-1; D is perhaps TRBD2 (6 bases). Germline V gives CDR1 MGHDK, CDR2 SYGVNS. The CDR3 totals 16 residues. The V end was cut by 4 bases, the J end by 3 bases, with 16 bases between. The CDR3 DNA is TGTGCCAGCAGTGGACACGGGGGAGTGAGCAAAAACATTCAGTACTTC. Its protein product is CASSGHGGVSKNIQYF.

This clone was seen a handful of times. The rearrangement links TRBV6-1 to TRBJ2-3, with 11 positions matching TRBD2. In germline, CDR1 is MNHNS, CDR2 SASEGT. This CDR3 spans 15 amino acids. V dropped 6 bases and J dropped 4; count of bases not matched to a gene: 6. This CDR3 reads CASSLLAGDADTQYF. The CDR3 DNA follows: TGTGCCAGCAGCCTACTAGCGGGGGACGCAGATACGCAGTATTTT.

The chain is built from TRBV7-3 and TRBJ1-2; unclear D gene. Germline V gives CDR1 SGHTA, CDR2 FQGTGA. V lost 1 base to trimming and J lost 8 bases, with 14 bases between them. The CDR3 is 14 residues long. The DNA of the CDR3 is TGTGCCAGCAGCTTAAGCGCGCAACCGGGGGGCTACACCTTC. This translates into CASSLSAQPGGYTF.

The CDR3 bases are TGTGCCAGCAGCTTAAGAGCCTACAATGAGCAGTTCTTC. The encoded protein is CASSLRAYNEQFF. The chain recombines TRBV13 with TRBJ2-1; D unclear. The CDR3 extends over 13 amino acids. Between the trimmed V and J ends, which lost 2 bases and 2 bases, there was a span of 4 bases. Germline V gene data show CDR1 as PRHDT and CDR2 as FYEKMQ (reference sequence).

The rearrangement uses TRBV28 and TRBJ1-1; maybe TRBD1 (5 bases). This CDR3 region has 15 residues. V was clipped by 10 bases and J by 6 bases, with 24 bases between them. Germline V gives CDR1 MDHEN, CDR2 SYDVKM. The CDR3 nucleotides are TGTGCCACCAGAAACGGTGCGGGGGATAGGTCTGAAGCTTTCTTT. This sequence encodes CATRNGAGDRSEAFF.

The gene calls are TRBV6-5 and TRBJ2-7; 7 nucleotides align to TRBD2. CDR3 size: 16 residues. Germline V lookup: CDR1 MNHEY, CDR2 SVGAGI. Trimming cost V 0 bases and J 3 bases; bases outside gene matches: 8. The CDR3 loop reads CASSYSSGEQDYEQYF. CDR3 bases: TGTGCCAGCAGTTACTCAAGCGGGGAGCAGGACTACGAGCAGTACTTC.

V usage is TRBV4-1 and J usage is TRBJ2-2, with D possibly TRBD1 on 6 matching bases. The CDR3 runs 16 residues. Trimming shortened V by 5 bases and J by 1 base, and 14 bases separated the two germline ends. Germline V gene data show CDR1 as MGHRA and CDR2 as YSYEKL. The CDR3 here is CASSYGQTWNTGELFF. CDR3 coding DNA: TGCGCCAGCAGCTACGGACAGACATGGAACACCGGGGAGCTGTTTTTT.

V gene TRBV7-2 combines with J gene TRBJ2-7, with 9 positions matching TRBD2. Germline CDR1 and CDR2: SGHTA and FQGNSA. The J segment lost 2 bases and the V segment lost 1 base, leaving 3 bases of the junction unmatched. The CDR3 totals 15 residues. Here the CDR3 reads CASSLGGGRAYEQYF. CDR3 coding DNA: TGTGCCAGCAGCTTAGGGGGCGGGAGGGCCTACGAGCAGTACTTC.

This clone was found a few times. The chain uses TRBV6-5 and TRBJ1-1; D is undetermined. Trimming cost V 2 bases and J 7 bases, with 14 bases left between them. CDR1 and CDR2 from the germline V gene are MNHEY and SVGAGI. CDR3 length equals 14 residues. The CDR3 protein is CASSYALPRGEAFF. The CDR3, as DNA: TGTGCCAGCAGTTACGCCCTCCCCCGGGGTGAAGCTTTCTTT.

The genes are TRBV28 and TRBJ2-7; weak D call: TRBD2 (5 bases). The CDR3 extends over 17 amino acids. V was clipped by 5 bases and J by 3 bases, with 23 bases between them. The germline gives CDR1 MDHEN, CDR2 SYDVKM. The CDR3 DNA reads TGTGCCAGCAGTAGTCTTCGGAGGTGGGAGAGAGACTACGAGCAGTACTTC. Encoded protein: CASSSLRRWERDYEQYF.

This chain uses TRBV7-3 with TRBJ2-1; 8 bases are a match to TRBD2. The CDR3 length is 15 residues. Trimming took 5 bases from V and 8 from J; bases not matched to a gene: 11. CDR1 and CDR2 from the germline V gene are SGHTA and FQGTGA. CDR3 in amino acids: CASSLGTSGSDEQFF. The CDR3 DNA sequence: TGTGCCAGCAGCCTGGGGACTAGTGGGTCCGATGAGCAGTTCTTC.

This CDR3 is CASRRTGVSYEQYF. CDR3 nucleotide sequence: TGTGCCAGCAGGCGGACAGGGGTCTCCTACGAGCAGTACTTC. V is TRBV27 and J is TRBJ2-7, with 9 bases identical to TRBD1. This CDR3 spans 14 amino acids. The ends lost 6 bases at V and 0 bases at J; junction bases unmatched: 3. The V gene's germline CDR1 is MNHEY and CDR2 SMNVEV (reference sequence).

This clone was seen just once. The chain employs TRBV5-1 and TRBJ2-3, with 9 bases that match TRBD2. CDR1 and CDR2 from the germline V gene are SGHRS and YFSETQ. CDR3 length equals 15 residues. Unmatched junction bases numbered 9, after V lost 3 bases and J lost 7 bases. The CDR3 sequence is CASSSRSSGENTQYF. The CDR3 nucleotides are TGCGCCAGCAGCTCTAGGTCTAGCGGGGAGAATACGCAGTATTTT.

CDR3 residues: CASSFGTGKAQPQHF. The DNA for the CDR3 is TGTGCCAGCAGCTTTGGGACAGGGAAGGCTCAGCCCCAGCATTTT. This rearrangement joins TRBV7-2 to TRBJ1-5, with 9 bases that match TRBD1. There are 15 residues in the CDR3. Germline CDR1 reads SGHTA; CDR2 reads FQGNSA. With V trimmed by 3 bases and J by 6 bases, 6 bases remained unmatched.

The CDR3: CASTLQGANEQFF. CDR3 DNA sequence: TGTGCCAGCACCCTACAGGGGGCTAATGAGCAGTTCTTC. The V and J genes are TRBV6-6 and TRBJ2-1, with 9 bases identical to TRBD1. Trimming cost V 7 bases and J 7 bases; bases outside gene matches: 5. The germline CDR1 and CDR2 sequences are MNHNY and SVGAGI (reference sequence). This CDR3 spans 13 amino acids.

The J gene is TRBJ1-2, the V gene TRBV6-5; D is possibly TRBD1 (6 bases). CDR1 and CDR2 from the germline V gene are MNHEY and SVGAGI. Trimming cost V 5 bases and J 8 bases, with 12 bases left between them. The CDR3 is made up of 12 amino acids. Written as DNA, the CDR3 is TGTGCCAGCAGTAAATACAGGGAAGGCTACACCTTC. It translates to CASSKYREGYTF.